This TCR beta chain is from a study of blood T cell repertoires in COVID-19. Study background: COVID-19 samples, acute and convalescent, were from the United States, Italy and Spain. In each case, the material was cDNA or gDNA derived from T cells, B-cell-depleted T cells, or PBMCs.

J was trimmed by 1 base and V by 5 bases; bases with no gene match: 3. The CDR3 runs to 15 residues. Germline V gene data show CDR1 as SNHLY and CDR2 as FYNNEI. In the original analysis: By means of reference gene primer amplification, nucleated cell counts were estimated. The repertoire was sequenced with immunoSEQ multiplex PCR; TCRdb's copy has only in-frame clones and lacks some. V and J calls and clone size follow that table, whereas D and trimming were derived from the DNA. The sample yields approximately 300,000 clones, roughly 90% seen once. The source of this sequence is a young man with active or convalescent COVID-19. The source material was peripheral blood. This chain joins TRBV2 and TRBJ1-4, with 8 bases lining up with TRBD1. The CDR3 DNA reads as TGTGCCAGCAGTCACAGGGGGGAAACTAATGAAAAACTGTTTTTT. Protein sequence: CASSHRGETNEKLFF.